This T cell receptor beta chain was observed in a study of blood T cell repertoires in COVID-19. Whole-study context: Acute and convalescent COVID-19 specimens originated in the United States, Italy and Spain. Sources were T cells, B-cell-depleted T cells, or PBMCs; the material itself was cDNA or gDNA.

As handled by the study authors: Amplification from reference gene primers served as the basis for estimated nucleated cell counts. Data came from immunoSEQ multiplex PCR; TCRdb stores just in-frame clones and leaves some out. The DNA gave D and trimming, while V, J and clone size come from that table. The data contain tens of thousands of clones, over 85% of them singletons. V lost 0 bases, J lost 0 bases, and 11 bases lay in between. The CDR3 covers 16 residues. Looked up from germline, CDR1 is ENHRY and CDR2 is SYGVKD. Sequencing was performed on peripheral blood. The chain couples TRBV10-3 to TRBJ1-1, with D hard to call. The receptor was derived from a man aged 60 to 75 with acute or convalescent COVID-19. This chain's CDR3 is CAISESSAAMNTEAFF. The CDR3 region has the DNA TGTGCCATCAGTGAGTCTTCAGCAGCGATGAACACTGAAGCTTTCTTT.